The rows below give T cell receptor beta chains drawn from one sample of a study of OX40 agonist ivuxolimab in advanced cancers. Generated by immunoSEQ multiplex PCR, the TCRdb table keeps only in-frame clones and is missing some. This table has tens of thousands of clones, approximately 80% appearing once. Material: CD4+ or CD8+ T cells sorted from blood, obtained in a trial of the OX40 agonist ivuxolimab. These receptors all come from an adult with an advanced solid tumor such as melanoma, head and neck, liver or kidney cancer. Each CDR3 is given without its conserved first and last residue. The order of the fields is V gene, CDR3 protein.

TRBV14 ASSHRQGSNYGYT
TRBV7-2 ASTNGQGSEQY
TRBV11-3 ASSATGQGKNSPLH
TRBV19 ASSRQLLQPQH
TRBV7-9 ASSHHKEGEGYT
TRBV6-6 ASRETASSYEQY
TRBV5-1 ASSPPGQGRGTQY
TRBV2 ASAEGARETQY
TRBV5-1 ASSLDRVLRGDTQY
TRBV5-5 ASSYGTGASPLH
TRBV5-1 ASSLARSSYNEQF
TRBV7-9 ASSSLNRTGSVGNTIY
TRBV6-1 ASTKGGSYEQY
TRBV19 ASSPPGTANSPLH
TRBV21-1 ASSMKLRDNDGRHEQF
TRBV19 ASSIGGGWGTDTQY
TRBV5-1 ASSLSGSYNEQF
TRBV11-2 ASSLRAALQSAGANVLT
TRBV11-2 ASSFGTGPYEQY